This T cell receptor (beta chain) derives from a study of T cell responses to AZD1222 COVID-19 vaccine (dated by TCRdb to the early 2020s). About the full investigation: TCR sequencing covered some 250 trial participants: 200 to 220 given two doses of AZD1222 and approximately 25 given two doses of MenACWY control vaccine. Enrollment into the trials was organized by age into subgroups of 18-55, 56-69 and 70-plus years, and those subgroups contained approximately 150, 30 and 60 TCR-sequenced participants, respectively. What the authors observed across the whole study: Nearly half of unique spike-specific TCRs reportedly recognized epitopes outside regions mutated in the B.1.351 and B.1.1.7 variants. Because no day 14 peak-response samples were available, the repertoires could be characterized only after the peak T cell response. Spike-specific TCR breadth and depth rose significantly after two AZD1222 doses compared with day 0 and with MenACWY recipients. Most participants were white British and females outnumbered males, and the authors suggested that clonal diversity may have been underestimated. Conclusions about previously exposed vaccinees were limited because only six or seven AZD1222 recipients were SARS-CoV-2 seropositive at baseline. Vaccine-associated CD4 TCRs spanned the whole spike protein, with dominant responses in regions 160-218 and 743-854. In the small 56-69-year group, the increase in depth fell short of significance, most likely because of low power.

The CDR3 regions of human TCRbeta chains were analyzed by immunosequencing. Turning to the authors' computational methods: TCRs in the repertoires were compared against a reference library of SARS-CoV-2-specific TCRs that had been generated with the MIRA antigen-specificity platform. Breadth was defined as the fraction of unique TCRs that were SARS-CoV-2-associated, and depth was defined as the fraction of total T cells that were SARS-CoV-2-associated. Using the MIRA data, each spike-specific TCR was assigned both to the spike region to which the TCR was reactive and to a CD4 or CD8 class. Log10-transformed breadth and depth values were compared by one-way ANOVA with Sidak's multiple comparisons tests. TCRdb mirrors the immuneACCESS table, restricted to in-frame sequences. Some clones are absent from its copies; in checked studies, under half trace to an unresolved V gene, and the reason for the others is unknown. V, J and clone size were drawn from that table, and D and trimming were deduced from the DNA. The sample yields 100,000 to 150,000 clones; more than 80% were counted once. The ten most abundant clones make up about 4.3% of the sample.

The intended sense of this specimen's time point label: about 28 days (+/-7) after the second vaccine dose. AZD1222 recipients given second doses at about 4 weeks or at about 12 weeks were pooled, since spike-specific TCR depth and breadth were not found to differ between the two schedules. Samples from vaccinated people were obtained from the UK trials COV001 and COV002, which included a single-blind randomized controlled phase 2/3 trial of AZD1222 (ChAdOx1 nCoV-19) in healthy adults. For TCRbeta chain sequencing, PBMC samples were collected from trial participants at day 0 and at day 28 after the second dose. The CDR3 contains 16 residues, cysteine and phenylalanine counted. Just the 48-base CDR3 DNA is kept, in frame starting at base 1. Looking up the germline V gene (reference sequence) yields CDR1 LGHDT and CDR2 YNNKEL. Ends trimmed: V by 5 bases, J by 5 bases; bases unmatched to a gene: 7.

Turning to this clone: The specificity of this receptor is unknown. No quality values exist for individual bases; no much larger clone is one base distant.

The TCR comes from an adult who received the AZD1222 COVID-19 vaccine. The chain employs TRBV3-1 (or the pseudogene TRBV3-2) and TRBJ2-5; 14 bases in the junction line up with TRBD2. The material was peripheral blood, obtained 28 days after the second AZD1222 dose. The DNA sequence reads TGTGCCAGCAGCACCCGACTAGCGGGGGGGCGGGAGACCCAGTACTTC. This yields the protein CASSTRLAGGRETQYF.